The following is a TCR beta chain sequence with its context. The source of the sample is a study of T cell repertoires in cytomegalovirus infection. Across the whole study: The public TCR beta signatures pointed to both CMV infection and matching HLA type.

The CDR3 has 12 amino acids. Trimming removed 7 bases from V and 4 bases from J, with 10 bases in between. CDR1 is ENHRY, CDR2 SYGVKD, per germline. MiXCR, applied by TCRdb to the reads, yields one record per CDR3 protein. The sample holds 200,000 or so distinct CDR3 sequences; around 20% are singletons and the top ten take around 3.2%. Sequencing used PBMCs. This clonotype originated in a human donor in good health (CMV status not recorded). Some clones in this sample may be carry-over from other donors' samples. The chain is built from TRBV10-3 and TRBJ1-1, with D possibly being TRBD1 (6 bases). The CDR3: CAINGGSTEAFF. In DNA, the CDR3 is TGTGCCATCAACGGGGGCAGCACTGAAGCTTTCTTT.